This passage covers 15 T cell receptor beta chains from one sample sequenced in a study of blood T cell repertoires in COVID-19. Sequencing was performed with immunoSEQ multiplex PCR; in TCRdb, only in-frame clones are kept and a portion is missing. Of roughly 40,000 clones listed, more than 85% are singletons. The sample was peripheral blood. The receptors were sampled from a human donor in a cohort sampled during active COVID-19.

The V and J genes are TRBV2 and TRBJ1-1; D is unclear. The germline gives CDR1 SNHLY, CDR2 FYNNEI. This CDR3 is built from 12 residues. V was clipped by 6 bases and J by 7 bases, with 12 bases between them. CDR3 residues: CASRGDTFEAFF. The CDR3 coding sequence is TGTGCCAGCAGGGGTGACACCTTTGAAGCTTTCTTT.

The V gene is TRBV2, the J gene TRBJ1-4, with TRBD1 matching 7 bases. The CDR3 sequence is 14 residues long. V dropped 4 bases and J dropped 7; count of bases not matched to a gene: 6. The germline V gene encodes CDR1 SNHLY and CDR2 FYNNEI. The CDR3 nucleotides read TGTGCCAGCAGTGTAGGGGGCCGGGGTGAAAAACTGTTTTTT. Translated, it gives CASSVGGRGEKLFF.

This clone was counted a single time. The chain carries TRBV11-2 and TRBJ1-4; 9 bases are a match to TRBD1. This CDR3 has 15 amino acids. Germline V gene lookup returns CDR1 SGHAT and CDR2 FQNNGV. V dropped 1 base and J dropped 7; count of bases not matched to a gene: 4. Here the CDR3 reads CASSLVGQGTEKLFF. DNA for the CDR3: TGTGCCAGCAGCTTAGTAGGACAGGGGACTGAAAAACTGTTTTTT.

This chain joins TRBV7-2 and TRBJ2-3, with TRBD1 as a possible D gene (6 bases). The CDR3 spans 17 residues. CDR1 SGHTA and CDR2 FQGNSA come from the germline V gene. Trimming removed 2 bases at V and 4 bases at J, with 19 bases between. The DNA of the CDR3 is TGTGCCAGCAGCTTATCGGCGACAGGCGCGGGCGCAGATACGCAGTATTTT. Translation gives CASSLSATGAGADTQYF.

The rearrangement uses TRBV5-8 and TRBJ1-5; D may be TRBD1 (5 bases). Trimming cost V 4 bases and J 6 bases, with 14 bases left between them. CDR1 and CDR2 from the germline V gene are SGHTS and YDEGEE. The CDR3 is 14 amino acids. The CDR3 here is CASSRGHALQPQHF. CDR3 coding DNA: TGTGCCAGCAGCCGCGGACACGCGCTTCAGCCCCAGCATTTT.

The chain employs TRBV5-6 and TRBJ2-2, with D tentatively TRBD2 (5 bases). Between the trimmed V and J ends, which lost 2 bases and 2 bases, there was a span of 13 bases. This CDR3 contains 16 residues. The germline CDR1 and CDR2 sequences are SGHDT and YYEEEE. This CDR3 reads CASSFGVQANTGELFF. CDR3 DNA sequence: TGTGCCAGCAGCTTCGGGGTGCAGGCCAACACCGGGGAGCTGTTTTTT.

This sequence joins TRBV11-2 and TRBJ2-1; TRBD2 matches 9 bases. Germline lookup yields CDR1 SGHAT and CDR2 FQNNGV. Unmatched junction bases numbered 10, after V lost 6 bases and J lost 7 bases. The CDR3 runs 15 residues. The CDR3 here is CASRTGLAGSNEQFF. The CDR3, as DNA: TGTGCCAGCAGAACTGGGCTAGCGGGAAGTAATGAGCAGTTCTTC.

This sequence joins TRBV7-3 and TRBJ1-1; D may be TRBD1 (6 bases). The V gene lost 0 bases and the J gene lost 4 bases, with 6 bases spanning the gap. The CDR3 is 13 residues long. Germline V gene data show CDR1 as SGHTA and CDR2 as FQGTGA. The CDR3 region is CASSLTGGTEAFF. CDR3 in DNA: TGTGCCAGCAGCTTAACAGGGGGCACTGAAGCTTTCTTT.

The chain recombines TRBV4-1 with TRBJ2-5, with 8 nucleotides matching TRBD1. The CDR3 runs 13 residues. Germline assignment: CDR1 MGHRA and CDR2 YSYEKL. Trimming at V came to 3 bases and at J to 8 bases, leaving 5 bases not matched to a gene. CDR3 residues: CASSQTGVGTQYF. The DNA of the CDR3 is TGCGCCAGCAGCCAGACAGGGGTCGGAACCCAGTACTTC.

This chain links TRBV2 with TRBJ2-7; a weak D match, TRBD1 (6 bases). The germline V gene has CDR1 SNHLY and CDR2 FYNNEI. The CDR3 runs 12 residues. V was clipped by 3 bases and J by 7 bases, with 10 bases between them. CDR3 residues: CASSEDSGEQYF. Here the CDR3 DNA reads TGTGCCAGCAGTGAGGACAGTGGAGAGCAGTACTTC. Filled out from reference TRBV2 and TRBJ2-7, the complete variable domain reads EPEVTQTPSHQVTQMGQEVILRCVPISNHLYFYWYRQILGQKVEFLVSFYNNEISEKSEIFDDQFSVERPDGSNFTLKIRSTKLEDSAMYFCASSEDSGEQYFGPGTRLTVT.

The chain couples TRBV9 to TRBJ2-5; weak D call: TRBD2 (5 bases). The V and J ends lost 0 bases and 0 bases respectively, with 9 bases between them. CDR1 and CDR2 (germline): SGDLS, YYNGEE. The CDR3 has 15 residues. CDR3 coding DNA: TGTGCCAGCAGCGTAGGAGGAGCGGACCAAGAGACCCAGTACTTC. Amino acids: CASSVGGADQETQYF. The whole variable domain, filled in from reference TRBV9 and TRBJ2-5, reads DSGVTQTPKHLITATGQRVTLRCSPRSGDLSVYWYQQSLDQGLQFLIQYYNGEERAKGNILERFSAQQFPDLHSELNLSSLELGDSALYFCASSVGGADQETQYFGPGTRLLVL.

The V call is TRBV18, the J call TRBJ1-2; tentatively, D is TRBD1 (6 bases). This CDR3 is built from 17 residues. The germline V and J ends were trimmed by 2 bases and 8 bases, with 24 bases remaining between them. Per the germline V gene, CDR1 is KGHSH and CDR2 is LQKENI. Here the CDR3 reads CASSPSGQKTRSGGYTF. CDR3 nucleotides: TGTGCCAGCTCACCAAGTGGACAGAAAACTCGTTCGGGGGGCTACACCTTC.

This sequence joins TRBV7-8 and TRBJ2-1; D possibly corresponds to TRBD1 (6 bases). The CDR3 sequence is 16 residues long. Germline V gene lookup returns CDR1 SGHVS and CDR2 FQNEAQ. Deletions cut 5 bases from V and 7 bases from J, with 21 bases between. The CDR3 DNA follows: TGTGCCAGCAGCCCTCTCGGTTGGGGGCCAGGGAATGAGCAGTTCTTC. Translation: CASSPLGWGPGNEQFF.

The chain links TRBV6-9 to TRBJ2-5, with a possible D match to TRBD2 (6 bases). Germline CDR1 is MNHGY and CDR2 is SVAAGI. The CDR3 loop spans 20 amino acids. With 8 bases removed from V and 3 bases from J, the gap between germline ends came to 34 bases. CDR3 in DNA: TGTGCCAGCGGCCGGGATACATGGGACTTCCCTGGGGCGAAGAAAGAGACCCAGTACTTC. This codes for CASGRDTWDFPGAKKETQYF.

This clone has a handful of counts. This chain links TRBV4-3 with TRBJ2-7; D gene unclear. CDR1 and CDR2 from the germline V gene are LGHNA and YSLEER. The CDR3 length is 13 residues. V lost 3 bases, J lost 1 base, and 7 bases lay in between. The CDR3 DNA reads as TGCGCCAGCAGCCATTCAGATTCCTACGAGCAGTACTTC. This encodes CASSHSDSYEQYF.